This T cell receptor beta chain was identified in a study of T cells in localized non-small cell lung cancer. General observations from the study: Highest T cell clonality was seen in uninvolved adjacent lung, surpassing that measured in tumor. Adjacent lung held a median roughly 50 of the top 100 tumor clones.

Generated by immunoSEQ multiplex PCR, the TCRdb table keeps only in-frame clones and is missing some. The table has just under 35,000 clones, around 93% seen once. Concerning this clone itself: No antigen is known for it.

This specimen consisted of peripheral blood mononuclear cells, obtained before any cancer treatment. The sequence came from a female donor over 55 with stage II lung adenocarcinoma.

CDR3 nucleotide sequence: TGTGCCAGCAGCCCTCTGGCTAGCGGGAGGATAAATGAGCAGTTCTTC. Protein product: CASSPLASGRINEQFF. The genes are TRBV7-7 and TRBJ2-1, with TRBD2 identical over 11 bases. The V gene end was trimmed by 5 bases and the J gene end by 7 bases; junction bases not matched to a gene: 10. This CDR3 contains 16 residues. Germline V gene sequence: CDR1 SSHAT, CDR2 FNYEAQ (reference sequence).